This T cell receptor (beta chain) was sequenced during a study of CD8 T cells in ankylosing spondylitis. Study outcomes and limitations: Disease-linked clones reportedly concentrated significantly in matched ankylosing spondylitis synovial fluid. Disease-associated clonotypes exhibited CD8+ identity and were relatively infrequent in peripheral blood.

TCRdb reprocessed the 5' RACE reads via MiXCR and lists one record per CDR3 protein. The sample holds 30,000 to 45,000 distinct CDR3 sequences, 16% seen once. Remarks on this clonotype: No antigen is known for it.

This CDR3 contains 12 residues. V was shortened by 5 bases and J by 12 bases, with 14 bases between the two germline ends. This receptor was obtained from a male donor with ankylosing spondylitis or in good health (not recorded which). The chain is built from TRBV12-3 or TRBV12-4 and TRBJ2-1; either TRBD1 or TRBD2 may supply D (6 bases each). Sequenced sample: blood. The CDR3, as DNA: TGTGCCAGCAGTCGCCGGGGGCAGGGGCAGTTCTTC. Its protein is CASSRRGQGQFF.